This T cell receptor beta chain was sequenced during a study of cytomegalovirus exposure and HLA in healthy donors (dated by TCRdb to 2015 to 2018). For the study in its entirety: According to an earlier analysis of 587 of the donors, roughly 180 million T cells yielded some 120 million unique TCR beta sequences and around 300 Gb of sequence data. An early release covering 550 to 700 HLA-typed donors comprised around 300 gigabases of sequencing data and around 80 million unique TCR sequences. Of the roughly 400 genotyped donors, 75% to 85% were placed in the genetic ancestry cluster associated with self-reported Caucasian donors. The study aimed to test whether cataloging public T cell receptors could reveal signatures of past pathogen exposure. The T cell repertoires of several hundred subjects were profiled by immunosequencing and related to cytomegalovirus serostatus. A separate validation cohort of approximately 130 different subjects was used in addition to the roughly 640-subject first cohort. High-throughput TCR immunosequencing, statistical association of individual TCRs with disease status, and machine learning were combined to predict cytomegalovirus infection status. A later analysis re-examined previously published TCR beta repertoires from 610 or so donors and added high-resolution HLA genotyping to investigate patterns of TCR occurrence. In the later analysis, no new phenotypic data were used to find candidate immune exposures; instead, reliance was placed on TCR beta sequences and their occurrence across donors. To decide whether each TCR beta V gene segment behaved as functional or pseudogenic, an earlier analysis of 587 of the donors relied on high-throughput TCR beta sequencing. Alongside the repertoire data, information on donor age, sex, ethnicity and CMV serostatus was compiled. Genome-wide SNP genotypes for about three fifths of the roughly 670 donors were used in a later genetic analysis, which treated that subset as a discovery cohort. Every discovery cohort repertoire had been produced on one sequencing platform. HLA typing included class I and class II loci at four-digit resolution. The number of donors typed differed by locus, with roughly 629-640 for A, B, C, DRB1 and DQB1, around 560 for DQA1, 600 to 610 for DPA1, and approximately 470 for DPB1. Because of strong linkage in the cohort, five DR-DQ haplotypes were treated as single units for association and clustering. On average, around 240,000 unique TCR beta nucleotide sequences were sequenced per donor among several hundred genotyped donors of the cohort, with 15% to 20% of those sequences being non-productive. Study-wide conclusions, independent of this receptor: The earlier analysis of a few hundred of the donors excluded approximately 17 rarely observed V segments, including chromosome 9 orphons, because counts were too low. A total of 164 TCR beta chains were listed by the study as associated with cytomegalovirus. According to a later analysis, TCR association rates differed among HLA loci, with DRB1 alleles showing the most associated TCRs and HLA-C alleles showing the fewest. The authors suggested that the approach could potentially be extended to other disease states and immunological phenotypes. When HLA alleles, especially DR and DQ, strongly co-occurred, attributing TCR associations to individual alleles was difficult. Because the 87-base-pair reads could not distinguish some IMGT-functional V segments, including TRBV6-2 and TRBV6-3, those segments were excluded. Broadly in line with IMGT annotations, most TCR beta V segments showed up in productive rearrangements about 87% or about 30% of the time in an earlier analysis of 587 of the donors. A later analysis found that most CMV-associated TCR beta chains appeared HLA-restricted, with HLA associations seemingly driven largely by CMV exposure. The presence/absence analyses assumed that sequencing depth was roughly uniform across donors, and that assumption may not be true. Compared with the approximately 720-donor mean, donors in an Asian-associated ancestry cluster had fewer N-insertions in productive TCRs, according to a later genetic analysis. According to a later analysis, parvovirus B19, influenza, CMV and Epstein-Barr virus appeared linked to several top co-occurrence clusters. While some public TCRs were present in many individuals, most TCR sequences turned up only very rarely across donors. Because HLA typing was unavailable for some donors at each locus, only the typed subset was used in association tests. This cohort had only TCR beta chains sequenced, and the lack of alpha or paired-chain data limited which features could be detected. In a later genetic analysis, a missense DCLRE1C variant was associated with V-gene and J-gene trimming of TCR beta chains, and the association was replicated in an independent cohort. In a later analysis, more than 15,000 TCR beta sequences were associated with specific HLA alleles at a false discovery rate of 0.05. A group of highly shared sequence variants was considered likely to be a technical artifact of the sequencing pipeline. Correlated functional status among segregating V segments might reflect linkage disequilibrium, but an unknown experimental factor could not be ruled out. For the cohort, immune exposure information was limited to CMV serostatus. In a later analysis, HLA-associated TCR beta chains were found to be more clonally expanded and to have lower generation probabilities than equally common non-associated chains. In both the original and validation cohorts, the classifier was reported to diagnose cytomegalovirus status with high specificity and sensitivity. A further reported finding was that TCR beta sequences accurately predicted the HLA-A and HLA-B alleles for most subjects in the first cohort. In vitro tests confirmed that a few of the cytomegalovirus-associated TCR beta chains recognize cytomegalovirus antigens.

In total, 666 healthy bone marrow donors made up the cohort. At the time of sampling, every cohort member was nominally healthy, though immune exposures that went unrecorded were likely present. The donor tested CMV seronegative and was one of the 352 seronegative cohort members. A peripheral blood sample was provided by each donor, and peripheral blood mononuclear cells were used for TCR beta sequencing. The Qiagen DNeasy Blood Extraction Kit was used to extract genomic DNA from the blood cell samples. Of note for this clone: The clone's antigen remains unknown. No base quality information exists; no much larger clone differs at one position.

The protocol used for the library was the immunoSEQ multiplex PCR assay. For the multiplex PCR, a mixture combining 60 forward primers for TCR Vbeta segments and 13 reverse primers for TCR Jbeta segments was used. A multiplex PCR assay on genomic DNA amplified the CDR3 region of rearranged TCR beta genes. On the Illumina HiSeq System, the amplified TCR beta libraries were sequenced as 87-base-pair reads. On the authors' methods: A later analysis counted tens of millions of unique TCR beta chains across the 550 to 750 repertoires, and about 10 million of these chains were shared by at least two donors. A nearest-neighbor algorithm error-corrected the raw reads and collapsed the reads into unique sequences, merging closely related sequences to remove PCR and sequencing errors. To assign V, D and J gene segments, CDR3 sequences were aligned to IMGT reference sequences. For a sequence to be retained, a match of at least six nucleotides was required to both a V gene segment and a J gene segment. A rearrangement was called productive if the CDR3 had no stop codons and remained in frame with V and J, and every other rearrangement was called non-productive. CDR3 was defined according to IMGT convention as the region running from the second conserved V-encoded cysteine to the conserved J-encoded phenylalanine. The earlier analysis of about 610 of the donors excluded sequences that lacked an unambiguous match to a single V gene segment. In an earlier analysis of 587 of the donors, a V segment was called functional when productive rearrangements were above 56.7%, and segregating when the standard deviation between donors exceeded 5%. A statistical classification framework was built for diagnosing cytomegalovirus status from the catalog of TCR beta chain sequences. In a later analysis, TCR nucleotide sequences were compared against IMGT/GENE-DB human TR gene sequences so that V and J genes could be assigned. The TCRdist pipeline was used in a later analysis to assign CDR3 sequences and most-parsimonious VDJ recombination scenarios. In a later analysis, each TCR beta chain was defined by its CDR3 amino acid sequence together with its V-gene family, and reads without a unique V-gene family were excluded. In a later analysis, fewer than 600 highly shared, low-generation-probability nucleotide sequences were removed to address suspected cross-contamination and a sequencing artifact. For each public chain, a later analysis derived a clonal expansion index from normalized ranks of inferred template counts within each repertoire. In a later analysis, generation probabilities were computed using a VDJ recombination model fitted to out-of-frame rearrangements, and the results were checked against IGoR. A later analysis scored TCR-TCR, TCR-HLA and TCR-CMV co-occurrence with hypergeometric tests, applying a repertoire-size bias correction to TCR pairs. To estimate false discovery rates, a later analysis permuted the HLA or CMV assignments 20 times. In a later analysis, co-occurring TCRs were grouped with DBSCAN, and TCRdist sequence similarity was added when clustering was performed within HLA-allele-positive subsets. For co-occurrence clustering, repertoires with fewer than 30,000 or more than 120,000 public chains were excluded, along with several repertoires with anomalous nucleotide sharing. In TCRdb, the immuneACCESS table is reduced to in-frame sequences with V and J assigned. These tables do not hold every clone; where another copy was compared, an unresolved V gene accounts for under half, and the others remain unexplained. Clone size and the V and J calls come from that table; the DNA yielded D and trimming. The sample table contains around 180,000 clones; only one count was recorded for about 81% of them. The ten largest clones take up around 2% of the sample.

After removal of 5 bases from V and 5 bases from J, the junction retains 9 bases not matched to a gene. The CDR3 runs 17 residues from the cysteine to the phenylalanine. Only CDR3 DNA remains: 51 bases, in frame from the first base. CDR1 and CDR2 are drawn from the germline V gene (reference sequence): SGHAT, FQDESV. The TCR comes from a man younger than 30 in good health and CMV-seronegative. The sequenced material came from PBMCs. Rearrangement joined TRBV11-1 to TRBJ2-5, and 15 junctional nucleotides match TRBD2. The CDR3 here reads CASSPGLAGGNWETQYF. The nucleotide sequence is given as TGTGCCAGCAGCCCGGGACTAGCGGGAGGTAATTGGGAGACCCAGTACTTC.